This record covers a single T cell receptor beta chain. Its antigen is not known. Libraries were prepared by immunoSEQ multiplex PCR; TCRdb keeps only in-frame clonotypes and omits some of them. This sample has some 86,000 clones, with 93% found just once. This specimen belongs to a study of cytomegalovirus exposure and HLA in healthy donors. CDR3 length: 15 residues. Per the germline V gene, CDR1 is GTSNPN and CDR2 is SVGIG (reference sequence). V was shortened by 0 bases and J by 1 base, with 13 bases between the two germline ends. Study-wide points: A subsequent analysis found that TCR clusters from the first cohort also tended to co-occur in the roughly 120 validation repertoires, with less than 95% of cluster scores above 0.

The chain couples TRBV30 to TRBJ2-7; D is unresolved. Specimen: PBMCs. This sequence originates from a woman aged 30 to 39 in good health and CMV-seronegative. In DNA, the CDR3 is TGTGCCTGGAGTGTTACTTATATGAGATCCTACGAGCAGTACTTC. This gives the protein CAWSVTYMRSYEQYF.